This TCR beta chain was recorded in a study of blood T cell repertoires in COVID-19. Study overall: T cells, B-cell-depleted T cells, or PBMCs supplied cDNA or gDNA.

Original data processing: Amplification with reference gene primers provided the estimates of nucleated cell counts. Only in-frame clones appear in the TCRdb table, and some are missing; sequencing was by immunoSEQ multiplex PCR. The D gene and trimming were derived from the DNA, and the V and J assignments and clone size from that table. Of 300,000 to 350,000 clones listed, about 91% were seen once; the top ten hold 1.5% to 2%. Germline V gives CDR1 SQVTM, CDR2 ANQGSEA. This CDR3 is built from 13 residues. J gave up 4 bases and V 4 bases, and 4 bases lay outside the gene matches. The TCR originated in a woman in her thirties with COVID-19, enrolled during active disease. The chain combines TRBV29-1 with TRBJ2-7; 10 bases fit TRBD1. The sequenced sample was peripheral blood. The CDR3 DNA follows: TGCAGCGTTGGGGACAGGGGCGCGTACGAGCAGTACTTC. Its translation is CSVGDRGAYEQYF.